This paragraph reports one TCR beta chain. Its antigen remains unknown. Researchers took RNA transcripts and amplified TCR beta CDR3 regions from them. The library came from an HTBI-primed first-round RT-PCR and a second-round multiplex PCR. TCRdb reprocessed the multiplex PCR reads via MiXCR and lists one record per CDR3 protein. The table has over 500,000 distinct CDR3 sequences, around a fifth seen once. The sample belongs to a study of Graves' ophthalmopathy and Graves' hyperthyroidism. The CDR3 length is 12 residues. CDR1 MNHNS and CDR2 SASEGT come from the germline V gene. Trimming left V 6 bases short and J 3 bases short, with 8 bases between. Overall study findings and caveats: Among expanded thyroid clonotypes above 0.001 frequency, most also occurred in blood.

In this cohort's terms, stable hyperthyroidism meant no ophthalmopathy by 18 months of follow-up. Participants with hyperthyroidism, aged 18 to 65, were newly diagnosed with under 2 months' duration. Exclusion criteria comprised other autoimmune diseases, uncontrolled infections, pregnancy or lactation in patients. This TCR was recovered from a woman in her late teens or twenties with stable Graves' hyperthyroidism. Some clones in this sample may be carry-over from other donors' samples. The J gene is TRBJ1-2, the V gene TRBV6-1; no clear D. Sequenced input: peripheral blood. This CDR3 is CASRHLDYGYTF. The CDR3, as DNA: TGTGCCAGCAGGCACCTGGACTATGGCTACACCTTC.